Listed below are T cell receptor beta chains from one sample, sequenced in a study of T cells after yellow fever vaccination. TCRdb passed the 5' RACE reads through MiXCR, listing each CDR3 protein once. The sample yields 25,000 to 35,000 distinct CDR3 sequences, over 5% seen once. Here the sequenced sample was PBMCs, either bulk or a sorted T-cell subset (CD4+, CD8+, memory, or dextramer-sorted; not recorded which), taken on the day of the yellow fever booster vaccination. The receptors shown here come from a man aged 30 to 39 who received the YFV17D yellow fever vaccine. The CDR3 runs from the conserved cysteine through the conserved F or W. A D gene is named only where the DNA matches it firmly. Some rows mark clone size as missing; the rest say once, few, many or name a class of expanded clone.

j_call d_call clone_size v_call cdr3_nt cdr3_aa
TRBJ2-5 TRBD2 many TRBV27 TGTGCCAGCAGTTTAGTACTAGCGGGTCAAGAGACCCAGTACTTC CASSLVLAGQETQYF
TRBJ2-2 NA few TRBV7-2 TGTGCCAGCAGCTTAGTTGGCAGCAACACCGGGGAGCTGTTTTTT CASSLVGSNTGELFF
TRBJ1-2 NA many TRBV12-3/TRBV12-4 TGTGCCAGCAGTTTAGAGGGTAGCTATGGCTACACCTTC CASSLEGSYGYTF
TRBJ2-3 TRBD2 many TRBV5-1 TGCGCCAGCAGCGGGGAGACTAGCGGGAACACAGATACGCAGTATTTT CASSGETSGNTDTQYF
TRBJ2-2 TRBD2 few TRBV25-1 TGTGCCAGCAGTGAATACTATAGAGGGAGGGACGGGGAGCTGTTTTTT CASSEYYRGRDGELFF
TRBJ2-1 TRBD2 NA TRBV29-1 TGCAGCTTCCTTGGGACTAGCGGGAGCAATGAGCAGTTCTTC CSFLGTSGSNEQFF
TRBJ2-5 NA many TRBV7-2 TGTGCCAGCAGCCGGGACACCCAAGAGACCCAGTACTTC CASSRDTQETQYF
TRBJ2-6 NA NA TRBV7-8 TGTGCCAGCAGCTTAAGGCTCGGGACTGCGACTTCTGGGGCCAACGTCCTGACTTTC CASSLRLGTATSGANVLTF
TRBJ2-5 TRBD1 few TRBV5-1 TGCGCCAGCAGCTTGGTAGGACAGGGTGGGGCGGAGACCCAGTACTTC CASSLVGQGGAETQYF
TRBJ2-1 TRBD1 NA TRBV20-1 TGCAGTGCTCAACAGGGGACCCATGAGCAGTTCTTC CSAQQGTHEQFF
TRBJ1-2 NA many TRBV19 TGTGCCAGTAGTGCGACTTCTAACTATGGCTACACCTTC CASSATSNYGYTF
TRBJ1-1 NA many TRBV7-2 TGTGCCAGCAGCTTAGCAGTCGTGACTGAAGCTTTCTTT CASSLAVVTEAFF
TRBJ2-1 NA many TRBV27 TGTGCCAGCAGGCGGGACTCCTACAATGAGCAGTTCTTC CASRRDSYNEQFF
TRBJ2-3 NA many TRBV6-4 TGTGCCAGCAGTAGGCAGGGCGAGGAAGATACGCAGTATTTT CASSRQGEEDTQYF
TRBJ2-7 NA many TRBV21-1 TGTGCCAGCAGCAAAGCATCCCGGGACAGGGAAAGGAGCTCCTACGAGCAGTACTTC CASSKASRDRERSSYEQYF
TRBJ1-5 NA NA TRBV12-3/TRBV12-4 TGTGCCAGCAGGACGGACACAACCTTATCGAGCAGTCAGCCCCAGCATTTT CASRTDTTLSSSQPQHF
TRBJ2-5 NA many TRBV18 TGTGCCAGCTCACCGCAACTTGATCCAGAGACCCAGTACTTC CASSPQLDPETQYF
TRBJ2-2 TRBD2 NA TRBV20-1 TGCAGTGCTAGAGGGCCCAGCGGGGGGGTCGGGGAGCTGTTTTTT CSARGPSGGVGELFF
TRBJ2-3 NA many TRBV7-2 TGTGCCAGCAGCTGGGACCCCCGCACAGATACGCAGTATTTT CASSWDPRTDTQYF
TRBJ1-5 NA NA TRBV4-3 TGCGCCAGCAGCCAAGAACAGTATAGCAATCAGCCCCAGCATTTT CASSQEQYSNQPQHF
TRBJ2-1 TRBD2 many TRBV5-6 TGTGCCAGCAGCTTCTTAGCGGGAGCAAAGAGCGGTGAGCAGTTCTTC CASSFLAGAKSGEQFF
TRBJ2-1 NA few TRBV5-1 TGCGCCAGCAGCTTGACCGGGACCATACAGTTCTTC CASSLTGTIQFF
TRBJ1-1 NA NA TRBV5-1 TGCGCCAGCAATTCGGGACACCAGAAGACTGAAGCTTTCTTT CASNSGHQKTEAFF
TRBJ2-3 NA few TRBV19 TGTGCCAGTAGTTCGGCAGATACGCAGTATTTT CASSSADTQYF
TRBJ2-1 TRBD2 many TRBV7-3 TGTGCCAGCAGCTTAGACCAAGGACTAGCGGGAGTGAATGAGCAGTTCTTC CASSLDQGLAGVNEQFF
TRBJ1-4 NA many TRBV14 TGTGCCAGCAGCCTCCTCCGAAGGGCGGCAACTAATGAAAAACTGTTTTTT CASSLLRRAATNEKLFF
TRBJ1-5 NA many TRBV28 TGTGCCAGCAGCCACTCCGGGACACATAGCAATCAGCCCCAGCATTTT CASSHSGTHSNQPQHF
TRBJ2-2 NA NA TRBV5-6 TGTGCCAGCAGTAGCCCTTTCGGCCCGCCGGACGCCGGGGAGCTGTTTTTT CASSSPFGPPDAGELFF
TRBJ2-5 TRBD2 many TRBV6-1 TGTGCCAGAATACTAGAGACTAGCGGGATATCGGAGACCCAGTACTTC CARILETSGISETQYF
TRBJ2-3 TRBD2 many TRBV25-1 TGTGCCAGCAGTGGAAATAGGGGACTAGCGGGAGATACGCAGTATTTT CASSGNRGLAGDTQYF
TRBJ2-7 NA many TRBV7-2 TGTGCCAGCAGCTTAGGTCAGGGGCTAAGCGAGCAGTACTTC CASSLGQGLSEQYF
TRBJ2-3 NA many TRBV7-2 TGTGCCAGCAGCTTAGTGGTGACTGGGGATACGCAGTATTTT CASSLVVTGDTQYF
TRBJ1-1 NA many TRBV9 TGTGCCAGCAGCGTAGAGGGGGACCCGTTGAGTGCTTTCTTT CASSVEGDPLSAFF
TRBJ1-3 TRBD1 NA TRBV6-5 TGTGCCAGCAGCCGAGGGACAGGGCCGGGCTCTGGAAACACCATATATTTT CASSRGTGPGSGNTIYF
TRBJ1-5 NA few TRBV6-2/TRBV6-3 TGTGCCAGCAGTTACGGGGGTCCTCAGCCCCAGCATTTT CASSYGGPQPQHF
TRBJ1-3 NA many TRBV6-5 TGTGCCAGCAGTTCTCAACAGGGCACAACAGGAAACACCATATATTTT CASSSQQGTTGNTIYF
TRBJ2-1 NA few TRBV20-1 TGCAGTGCTAGGGAGCCGAACGGGAATGAGCAGTTCTTC CSAREPNGNEQFF
TRBJ2-7 NA NA TRBV29-1 TGCAGCGTTAGCGTTGCTAGCGCGCTCACCTACGAGCAGTACTTC CSVSVASALTYEQYF
TRBJ1-6 TRBD1 NA TRBV12-3/TRBV12-4 TGTGCCAGCAGTTTCAGGGGACAGGGGAATTCACCCCTCCACTTT CASSFRGQGNSPLHF
TRBJ2-3 NA many TRBV24-1 TGTGCCACCAGTGATTTGCGACAGTCCTTGGATACGCAGTATTTT CATSDLRQSLDTQYF
TRBJ2-3 TRBD1 NA TRBV7-3 TGTGCCAGCAGCTTAACGGCCCACCTGGGACAGGGCGGGGGAGATACGCAGTATTTT CASSLTAHLGQGGGDTQYF
TRBJ2-5 NA NA TRBV7-6 TGTGCCAGCAGCTTTTTGGGGACGGAAGAGACCCAGTACTTC CASSFLGTEETQYF
TRBJ2-7 TRBD2 many TRBV10-3 TGTGCCACGCAGCGCGACGGGAGGATGGTCGAGCAGTACTTC CATQRDGRMVEQYF
TRBJ1-5 TRBD1 many TRBV2 TGTGCCAGCAGTGAAGGGACAGGGATTGCCCAGCATTTT CASSEGTGIAQHF
TRBJ2-3 NA many TRBV4-2 TGTGCCAGCAGCCAAGATGCGGCGCGCACAGATACGCAGTATTTT CASSQDAARTDTQYF
TRBJ2-3 NA many TRBV29-1 TGCAGCGGAGCGGTACTGGCAGATACGCAGTATTTT CSGAVLADTQYF
TRBJ1-5 NA few TRBV20-1 TGCAGTGTGAGTCCCGGCAATCAGCCCCAGCATTTT CSVSPGNQPQHF
TRBJ2-7 NA many TRBV5-6 TGTGCCAGCAGCTTGGGAGCTCCCCCCGAGCAGTACTTC CASSLGAPPEQYF
TRBJ2-1 TRBD1 NA TRBV15 TGTGCCACCAGCAGAGACCGGGACAGGGTCGATGAGCAGTTCTTC CATSRDRDRVDEQFF
TRBJ1-1 NA many TRBV29-1 TGCAGCGTTGAAGTGCAGAAGGGGGTTGAAGCTTTCTTT CSVEVQKGVEAFF
TRBJ2-3 NA many TRBV27 TGTGCCAGCAGTGCCCCCGGGGGCTATACGCAGTATTTT CASSAPGGYTQYF
TRBJ2-1 TRBD2 NA TRBV7-2 TGTGCCAGCAGCTTAGCGGCAGCGGGAGGGATCAATGAGCAGTTCTTC CASSLAAAGGINEQFF
TRBJ2-7 NA many TRBV29-1 TGCAGCGTTGAAGATCTTCAGGAAGCGGCCTACGAGCAGTACTTC CSVEDLQEAAYEQYF
TRBJ2-1 TRBD2 medium-sized TRBV4-3 TGCGCCAGCAGCCAAGATGCACTAGCGGACTACAATGAGCAGTTCTTC CASSQDALADYNEQFF